This passage covers 26 T cell receptor beta chains from one sample sequenced in a study of T cell responses to AZD1222 COVID-19 vaccine. The protocol was immunoSEQ multiplex PCR, while the TCRdb copy is restricted to in-frame clones and leaves out a portion. This sample has 85,000 to 100,000 clones, with roughly nine tenths found just once. The material was peripheral blood, obtained on day 0 of AZD1222 vaccination. Receptors were obtained from an adult in good health.

The gene calls are TRBV7-3 and TRBJ2-1, with 7 bases lining up with TRBD2. The CDR3 loop spans 14 amino acids. Germline V CDR1 and CDR2: SGHTA, FQGTGA. V lost 5 bases to trimming and J lost 9 bases; unmatched junction nucleotides: 10. CDR3 coding DNA: TGTGCCAGCAGCCCTAGCGGTTCGGTGAGTGAGCAGTTCTTC. Residues: CASSPSGSVSEQFF.

The chain recombines TRBV7-3 with TRBJ1-1, with D unclear. The germline V gene encodes CDR1 SGHTA and CDR2 FQGTGA. Trimming shortened V by 5 bases and J by 1 base, and 14 bases separated the two germline ends. CDR3 length equals 15 residues. This CDR3 reads CASSLEGPPNTEAFF. The CDR3 DNA reads TGTGCCAGCAGCCTAGAAGGTCCACCGAACACTGAAGCTTTCTTT.

The rearrangement joins TRBV30 to TRBJ2-2, with a tentative D call TRBD1 (5 bases). Germline V gene data show CDR1 as GTSNPN and CDR2 as SVGIG (reference sequence). Trimming took 2 bases from V and 7 from J, leaving 8 bases between them. The CDR3 is made up of 12 amino acids. The CDR3 bases are TGTGCCTGGAGTCCAACAGGCGGGGAGCTGTTTTTT. This codes for CAWSPTGGELFF. Based on the CDR3 plus reference TRBV30 and TRBJ2-2, the full variable domain is SQTIHQWPATLVQPVGSPLSLECTVEGTSNPNLYWYRQAAGRGLQLLFYSVGIGQISSEVPQNLSASRPQDRQFILSSKKLLLSDSGFYLCAWSPTGGELFFGEGSRLTVL.

The chain links TRBV29-1 to TRBJ2-3; D possibly matches TRBD1 or TRBD2 (7 bases each). CDR1 is SQVTM, CDR2 ANQGSEA, per germline. The CDR3 loop spans 12 amino acids. With 5 bases removed from V and 6 bases from J, the gap between germline ends came to 12 bases. CDR3 residues: CSVQGDYDTQYF. CDR3 bases: TGCAGCGTTCAGGGGGACTACGATACGCAGTATTTT.

The chain joins TRBV20-1 to TRBJ2-5; weak D call: TRBD2 (5 bases). Germline CDR1 is DFQATT and CDR2 is SNEGSKA (reference sequence). Trimming stripped 3 bases from V and 2 bases from J, with 7 bases between. This CDR3 has 12 amino acids. This CDR3 reads CSASREQETQYF. The DNA for the CDR3 is TGCAGTGCTAGTCGGGAACAAGAGACCCAGTACTTC.

The chain carries TRBV5-1 and TRBJ2-4; no clear D. In germline, CDR1 is SGHRS, CDR2 YFSETQ. This CDR3 has 13 residues. V was trimmed by 3 bases and J by 7 bases, leaving 11 bases between them. For the CDR3, the DNA is TGCGCCAGCAGCTGGACCCAAGGGAACATTCAGTACTTC. Translated: CASSWTQGNIQYF.

The chain links TRBV7-6 to TRBJ2-1, with D perhaps assigned TRBD1 or TRBD2 (5 bases each). The V end was cut by 5 bases, the J end by 4 bases, with 15 bases between. The germline V gene has CDR1 SGHVS and CDR2 FNYEAQ. The CDR3 contains 15 residues. This chain's CDR3 is CASSQPPGPYNEQFF. CDR3 sequence (DNA): TGTGCCAGCAGCCAACCTCCGGGACCGTACAATGAGCAGTTCTTC.

The V call is TRBV27, the J call TRBJ2-4; D unclear. The CDR3 sequence is 11 residues long. V was pared by 10 bases and J by 2 bases, with 6 bases between. Per the germline V gene, CDR1 is MNHEY and CDR2 is SMNVEV (reference sequence). CDR3 sequence: CATITKNIQYF. Here the CDR3 DNA reads TGTGCCACCATAACCAAAAACATTCAGTACTTC.

The genes are TRBV5-1 and TRBJ2-2, with D perhaps TRBD2 (6 bases). Trimming took 0 bases from V and 3 from J, leaving 12 bases between them. The V gene's germline CDR1 is SGHRS and CDR2 YFSETQ. The CDR3 extends over 16 amino acids. The CDR3 sequence is CASSLGWGLDTGELFF. The CDR3 DNA reads TGCGCCAGCAGCTTGGGGTGGGGACTCGACACCGGGGAGCTGTTTTTT.

This sequence joins TRBV28 and TRBJ1-5; D may be TRBD1 (5 bases). V shed 6 bases and J shed 0 bases, with 6 bases lying between them. The CDR3 consists of 13 residues. CDR1 and CDR2 from the germline V gene are MDHEN and SYDVKM. CDR3 region: CASRGTSNQPQHF. Written as DNA, the CDR3 is TGTGCCAGCAGGGGGACTAGCAATCAGCCCCAGCATTTT.

The chain employs TRBV25-1 and TRBJ2-7; D not certain. V was clipped by 2 bases and J by 3 bases, with 17 bases between them. The CDR3 is 16 residues long. Germline V gene sequence: CDR1 MGHDK, CDR2 SYGVNS. The CDR3 DNA reads as TGTGCCAGCAGTGAAGGGTCCGGCAGCTTTTACTACGAGCAGTACTTC. Amino acid sequence: CASSEGSGSFYYEQYF.

V and J are TRBV6-2 or TRBV6-3 and TRBJ1-5; tentative D call: TRBD1 (6 bases). This CDR3 comprises 14 residues. CDR1 is MNHEY, CDR2 SVGEGT, per germline. The V end was cut by 6 bases, the J end by 5 bases, with 14 bases between. The CDR3 bases are TGTGCCAGCAGCCCGGACAGTCCCCATCAGCCCCAGCATTTT. Translating gives CASSPDSPHQPQHF.

The chain joins TRBV4-3 to TRBJ2-7, with D possibly called TRBD1 or TRBD2 (5 bases each). Trimming removed 2 bases from V and 3 bases from J, with 20 bases in between. The length of the CDR3 is 17 residues. In germline, CDR1 is LGHNA, CDR2 YSLEER. The CDR3 sequence: CASSQSPQGPPNYEQYF. The CDR3, as DNA: TGCGCCAGCAGCCAAAGCCCCCAGGGACCACCAAACTACGAGCAGTACTTC.

The chain couples TRBV6-2 or TRBV6-3 to TRBJ2-7; D call uncertain. V lost 0 bases and J 4 bases, leaving 16 bases between the germline ends. CDR1 MNHEY and CDR2 SVGEGT come from the germline V gene. The CDR3 runs to 16 residues. The CDR3 DNA is TGTGCCAGCAGTTACTCGAAGGCGACGCCTGATTACGAGCAGTACTTC. Protein product: CASSYSKATPDYEQYF.

This chain joins TRBV5-1 and TRBJ2-3, with a possible D match to TRBD1 (6 bases). The CDR3 contains 18 residues. Trimming cost V 5 bases and J 0 bases, with 22 bases left between them. Looked up from germline, CDR1 is SGHRS and CDR2 is YFSETQ. The CDR3 DNA sequence: TGCGCCAGCAGGCCTGGGACACTGGAATTTTCTAGCACAGATACGCAGTATTTT. This gives the protein CASRPGTLEFSSTDTQYF. Filled out from reference TRBV5-1 and TRBJ2-3, the complete variable domain reads KAGVTQTPRYLIKTRGQQVTLSCSPISGHRSVSWYQQTPGQGLQFLFEYFSETQRNKGNFPGRFSGRQFSNSRSEMNVSTLELGDSALYLCASRPGTLEFSSTDTQYFGPGTRLTVL.

V gene TRBV19 combines with J gene TRBJ2-1; D is undetermined. From germline, CDR1 is LNHDA and CDR2 SQIVND (reference sequence). V shed 2 bases and J shed 0 bases, with 8 bases lying between them. This CDR3 has 15 amino acids. The CDR3 nucleotides read TGTGCCAGTAGTATAATATTGAGCTCCTACAATGAGCAGTTCTTC. Its protein product is CASSIILSSYNEQFF.

This clone has just one count. This chain uses TRBV5-4 with TRBJ2-5, with 8 bases fitting TRBD2. Trimming removed 4 bases from V and 5 bases from J; junction bases left unmatched: 7. The CDR3 extends over 14 amino acids. CDR1 is SGHNT and CDR2 is YYREEE in the germline V gene (reference sequence). CDR3 in DNA: TGTGCCAGCAGCGATCAGCGGGGGACGGAGACCCAGTACTTC. This gives the protein CASSDQRGTETQYF.

The genes are TRBV29-1 and TRBJ1-1, with D uncertain. This CDR3 is 12 amino acids long. V was shortened by 5 bases and J by 3 bases, with 10 bases between the two germline ends. Germline V gives CDR1 SQVTM, CDR2 ANQGSEA. The CDR3, as DNA: TGCAGCGTTAAGGGCGCGGACACTGAAGCTTTCTTT. Translated, it gives CSVKGADTEAFF.

The V and J genes are TRBV7-6 and TRBJ2-1; 8 positions agree with TRBD2. Per germline, CDR1 SGHVS and CDR2 FNYEAQ. The CDR3 has 16 amino acids. V was pared by 5 bases and J by 8 bases, with 14 bases of the junction left unmatched. The chain's CDR3 is CASSLPTGTSTHEQFF. The CDR3, as DNA: TGTGCCAGCAGCCTCCCCACCGGGACTAGTACACATGAGCAGTTCTTC.

This chain links TRBV5-1 with TRBJ1-4, with 7 positions matching TRBD1. V dropped 4 bases and J dropped 3; count of bases not matched to a gene: 6. CDR3 length: 15 residues. CDR1 SGHRS and CDR2 YFSETQ come from the germline V gene. The DNA of the CDR3 is TGCGCCAGCAGCCGGGGACAGATAGCTAATGAAAAACTGTTTTTT. It translates to CASSRGQIANEKLFF.

The rearrangement joins TRBV5-6 to TRBJ1-5; D ambiguous. V gave up 5 bases and J gave up 2 bases, with 14 bases separating them. From germline, CDR1 is SGHDT and CDR2 YYEEEE. The length of the CDR3 is 15 residues. This CDR3 is CASRSWQVRNQPQHF. DNA for the CDR3: TGTGCCAGCAGGTCATGGCAGGTCCGCAATCAGCCCCAGCATTTT.

V gene TRBV5-1 combines with J gene TRBJ1-1; D unresolved. Germline values: CDR1 SGHRS, CDR2 YFSETQ. CDR3 length: 15 amino acids. V lost 4 bases and J 3 bases, leaving 16 bases between the germline ends. CDR3 region: CASSGEGLGYTEAFF. In nucleotides, the CDR3 is TGCGCCAGCAGCGGAGAGGGTCTAGGGTACACTGAAGCTTTCTTT. The entire variable domain, with the rest obtained from reference TRBV5-1 and TRBJ1-1, is as follows: KAGVTQTPRYLIKTRGQQVTLSCSPISGHRSVSWYQQTPGQGLQFLFEYFSETQRNKGNFPGRFSGRQFSNSRSEMNVSTLELGDSALYLCASSGEGLGYTEAFFGQGTRLTVV.

CDR3 sequence: CASSWAGSGNTIYF. The CDR3 DNA reads as TGTGCCAGCAGTTGGGCTGGCTCTGGAAACACCATATATTTT. The rearrangement joins TRBV6-4 to TRBJ1-3; D unclear. Per germline, CDR1 MRHNA and CDR2 SNTAGT. V was clipped by 5 bases and J by 0 bases, with 8 bases between them. The CDR3 has 14 residues.

J is TRBJ1-1 and V is TRBV5-1, with D perhaps matching TRBD1 (5 bases). The CDR3 sequence is 15 residues long. Germline V gene lookup returns CDR1 SGHRS and CDR2 YFSETQ. The V gene lost 4 bases and the J gene lost 4 bases, with 17 bases spanning the gap. The CDR3 DNA follows: TGCGCCAGCAGCGGAACAGGCCTCAGAGGCACTGAAGCTTTCTTT. It translates to CASSGTGLRGTEAFF.

The J gene is TRBJ1-1, the V gene TRBV2, with 7 bases matching TRBD1. With V trimmed by 10 bases and J by 1 base, 6 bases remained unmatched. The CDR3 totals 13 residues. Germline CDR1 and CDR2: SNHLY and FYNNEI. This CDR3 is CATEQGRNTEAFF. CDR3 coding DNA: TGTGCCACCGAACAGGGGAGGAACACTGAAGCTTTCTTT.

CDR3 amino acids: CASSSNPAGVSTEAFF. In DNA form, the CDR3 reads TGCGCCAGCAGCTCCAATCCCGCGGGGGTTAGCACTGAAGCTTTCTTT. The chain has TRBV5-1 and TRBJ1-1, with a weak D call TRBD1 (5 bases). Trimming shortened V by 3 bases and J by 4 bases, and 19 bases separated the two germline ends. CDR1 and CDR2 (germline): SGHRS, YFSETQ. This CDR3 has 16 amino acids.